This entry lists 20 T cell receptor beta chains sequenced from one sample in a study of T cells after somatic rescue of genetic block. TCRdb's copy holds only in-frame clones and misses some; the assay was immunoSEQ multiplex PCR. The sample contains some 90,000 clones, around 90% of which appear only once. Source material: peripheral blood mononuclear cells (PBMCs). These receptors were collected from a woman between 18 and 29 years old.

The chain carries TRBV11-3 and TRBJ1-1, with TRBD1 matching 8 bases. V lost 5 bases to trimming and J lost 0 bases; unmatched junction nucleotides: 5. There are 15 residues in the CDR3. CDR1 and CDR2 (germline): SGHNT, YENEEA. The CDR3, as DNA: TGTGCCAGCAGCCTGGACAGGGTCATGAACACTGAAGCTTTCTTT. Its translation: CASSLDRVMNTEAFF.

Only a few counts were recorded for this clone. The genes are TRBV18 and TRBJ1-1, with 8 nucleotides matching TRBD1. The germline V gene has CDR1 KGHSH and CDR2 LQKENI. The CDR3 is 17 amino acids. With V trimmed by 1 base and J by 0 bases, 7 bases remained unmatched. The DNA for the CDR3 is TGTGCCAGCTCACCACGGGAACAGGGGGTTATGAACACTGAAGCTTTCTTT. Translated: CASSPREQGVMNTEAFF.

This clone was seen just once. The rearrangement links TRBV5-4 to TRBJ1-1, with TRBD1 matching 9 bases. Germline CDR1 and CDR2: SGHNT and YYREEE (reference sequence). CDR3 size: 16 residues. V trimming: 1 base; J trimming: 1 base; junction bases outside the gene matches: 5. As DNA, the CDR3 is TGTGCCAGCAGCTTGTGGGACAGGGTTCGGAACACTGAAGCTTTCTTT. Translating it yields CASSLWDRVRNTEAFF.

The rearrangement links TRBV7-9 to TRBJ1-1, with a tentative D call TRBD1 (6 bases). CDR3 length: 14 residues. The V and J ends lost 7 bases and 0 bases respectively, with 12 bases between them. CDR1 SEHNR and CDR2 FQNEAQ come from the germline V gene (reference sequence). CDR3 sequence: CASTPGAMNTEAFF. In DNA, the CDR3 is TGTGCCAGCACCCCGGGGGCGATGAACACTGAAGCTTTCTTT.

Concerning this clone: At one end the junction does not follow the germline gene, possibly because of a read error. The genes are TRBV6-7 and TRBJ2-1, with 13 bases identical to TRBD2. TRBV6-7 is an ORF, and what it does is uncertain. This CDR3 has 17 residues. CDR3 sequence reads: CVTLGLAGQGHLHEQFF. The CDR3 region has the DNA TGCGTGACCCTGGGACTAGCGGGACAGGGGCACCTACATGAGCAGTTCTTC.

The count of this clone is one. The chain recombines TRBV27 with TRBJ2-7; 7 bases are a match to TRBD2. This CDR3 has 15 residues. After removal of 2 bases from V and 0 bases from J, the junction contained 4 bases not matched to a gene. Germline lookup yields CDR1 MNHEY and CDR2 SMNVEV (reference sequence). The DNA for the CDR3 is TGTGCCAGCAGTTTAGGGTCTAGCGGCTCCTACGAGCAGTACTTC. Its protein product is CASSLGSSGSYEQYF.

The chain has TRBV18 and TRBJ2-2; D is undetermined. Germline values: CDR1 KGHSH, CDR2 LQKENI. V gave up 3 bases and J gave up 1 base, with 15 bases separating them. CDR3 size: 17 residues. For the CDR3, the DNA is TGTGCCAGCTCACCCCTACCCCGGACCGGGAACACCGGGGAGCTGTTTTTT. Translated, it gives CASSPLPRTGNTGELFF.

The chain is built from TRBV27 and TRBJ2-7; possibly TRBD2 for D (6 bases). The germline V gene encodes CDR1 MNHEY and CDR2 SMNVEV (reference sequence). With 5 bases removed from V and 1 base from J, the gap between germline ends came to 9 bases. The CDR3 spans 13 residues. The CDR3 protein is CASSGGNSYEQYF. The CDR3 coding sequence is TGTGCCAGCAGTGGAGGGAATTCCTACGAGCAGTACTTC.

The J gene is TRBJ2-1, the V gene TRBV25-1; possible D gene TRBD2, 5 bases. The CDR3 extends over 14 amino acids. CDR1 MGHDK and CDR2 SYGVNS come from the germline V gene. V gave up 6 bases and J gave up 8 bases, with 17 bases separating them. The CDR3 region is CASSAVGVAHEQFF. The CDR3 coding sequence is TGTGCCAGCAGCGCCGTCGGGGTAGCCCATGAGCAGTTCTTC.

V is TRBV5-4 and J is TRBJ2-5; D may be TRBD2 (6 bases). The CDR3 length is 14 residues. Germline V CDR1 and CDR2: SGHNT, YYREEE (reference sequence). V lost 5 bases, J lost 2 bases, and 13 bases lay in between. The CDR3 DNA reads as TGTGCCAGCAGGCCGAGACTAGAGCAAGAGACCCAGTACTTC. This codes for CASRPRLEQETQYF.

The V gene is TRBV30, the J gene TRBJ2-5; 7 bases are shared with TRBD1. This CDR3 region has 13 residues. With 1 base clipped from V and 5 bases from J, the junction kept 4 bases outside the gene matches. Germline CDR1 GTSNPN, CDR2 SVGIG (reference sequence). The CDR3 bases are TGTGCCTGGAGTGCCGGGACAGTGGAGACCCAGTACTTC. Protein: CAWSAGTVETQYF.

This chain uses TRBV6-5 with TRBJ1-2, with D unclear. This CDR3 region has 14 residues. CDR1 and CDR2 (germline): MNHEY, SVGAGI. V lost 7 bases to trimming and J lost 1 base, with 13 bases between them. The DNA for the CDR3 is TGTGCCAGCAAGGCAGGCGTCATTAACTATGGCTACACCTTC. Protein: CASKAGVINYGYTF.

The chain couples TRBV15 to TRBJ1-2; TRBD1 aligns across 9 bases. Losses at the gene ends were 1 base for V and 3 bases for J; bases not matched to a gene: 9. The CDR3 is 17 amino acids. Germline CDR1 LNHNV, CDR2 YYDKDF (reference sequence). CDR3 DNA: TGTGCCACCAGCAGAGGGGCGGGACAGGGTAGGGACTATGGCTACACCTTC. This translates into CATSRGAGQGRDYGYTF.

The chain's CDR3 is CASSITDQETQYF. CDR3 sequence (DNA): TGCGCCAGCAGCATAACTGACCAAGAGACCCAGTACTTC. The rearrangement joins TRBV5-1 to TRBJ2-5; no definite D call. The V gene's germline CDR1 is SGHRS and CDR2 YFSETQ. This CDR3 has 13 residues. V gave up 4 bases and J gave up 0 bases, with 7 bases separating them. The full variable domain, with the rest looked up from reference TRBV5-1 and TRBJ2-5, is KAGVTQTPRYLIKTRGQQVTLSCSPISGHRSVSWYQQTPGQGLQFLFEYFSETQRNKGNFPGRFSGRQFSNSRSEMNVSTLELGDSALYLCASSITDQETQYFGPGTRLLVL.

The chain uses TRBV5-1 and TRBJ2-7; 13 positions agree with TRBD2. The CDR3 spans 18 residues. CDR1 and CDR2 from the germline V gene are SGHRS and YFSETQ. V lost 4 bases and J lost 0; bases outside the gene matches: 10. CDR3 region: CASSVFGLAGDGSYEQYF. Written as DNA, the CDR3 is TGCGCCAGCAGCGTGTTCGGACTAGCGGGAGACGGCTCCTACGAGCAGTACTTC.

V usage is TRBV5-1 and J usage is TRBJ1-4; possibly TRBD1 for D (6 bases). V dropped 0 bases and J dropped 10 bases, with 16 bases sitting between them. CDR1 is SGHRS, CDR2 YFSETQ, per germline. There are 15 residues in the CDR3. CDR3 DNA sequence: TGCGCCAGCAGCTTGGCCTCGGGACCCAGGGGAAAACTGTTTTTT. Translated: CASSLASGPRGKLFF.

The rearrangement uses TRBV18 and TRBJ1-4; D not resolved. The CDR3 has 12 residues. Trimming removed 3 bases at V and 5 bases at J, with 4 bases between. Germline V gene lookup returns CDR1 KGHSH and CDR2 LQKENI. The DNA of the CDR3 is TGTGCCAGCTCACCCGACAATGAAAAACTGTTTTTT. Protein sequence: CASSPDNEKLFF.

CDR3 sequence reads: CASSPLGDRYNEQFF. CDR3 sequence (DNA): TGTGCCAGCTCACCCCTCGGGGACCGGTACAATGAGCAGTTCTTC. The rearrangement links TRBV18 to TRBJ2-1; either TRBD1 or TRBD2 may fit D (5 bases each). The V end was cut by 3 bases, the J end by 4 bases, with 13 bases between. The CDR3 is made up of 15 amino acids. Germline CDR1 and CDR2: KGHSH and LQKENI.

The gene calls are TRBV28 and TRBJ2-7; D is tentatively TRBD1 or TRBD2 (7 bases each). V was shortened by 6 bases and J by 5 bases, with 20 bases between the two germline ends. Germline V CDR1 and CDR2: MDHEN, SYDVKM. This CDR3 has 15 residues. The CDR3 region has the DNA TGTGCCAGCAGCCTGCCAGGGGGGGGCGCGGACGAGCAGTACTTC. It is translated as CASSLPGGGADEQYF.

This clone was picked up one time. The J gene is TRBJ1-5, the V gene TRBV7-2; D may be TRBD1 (5 bases). The germline gives CDR1 SGHTA, CDR2 FQGNSA. Between the trimmed V and J ends, which lost 4 bases and 2 bases, there was a span of 6 bases. This CDR3 contains 13 residues. In DNA, the CDR3 is TGTGCCAGCAGCTCAGGGCGCAATCAGCCCCAGCATTTT. Translated: CASSSGRNQPQHF.